These 20 T cell receptor beta chains share one sample of origin, sequenced in a study of cytomegalovirus exposure and HLA in healthy donors. Both 60 Vbeta primers and 13 Jbeta primers went into the PCR. Here immunoSEQ multiplex PCR was the method, and the copy in TCRdb shows in-frame clones only, minus some. The sample holds roughly 200,000 clones, about 70% seen once. Sequenced input: PBMCs. The receptors were gathered from a woman under 40 in good health and CMV-seronegative.

Worth noting for this clone: Additional DNA sequences in this sample encode the identical CDR3. The CDR3 nucleotides are TGTGCCAGTTCGACTAGCGGGGGGGCGGATACGCAGTATTTT. Translated: CASSTSGGADTQYF. This sequence joins TRBV6-4 and TRBJ2-3; 14 nucleotides align to TRBD2. Germline values: CDR1 MRHNA, CDR2 SNTAGT. V trimming: 9 bases; J trimming: 6 bases; junction bases outside the gene matches: 5. This CDR3 is 14 amino acids long.

This clone was picked up one time. The sample contains more than one DNA sequence encoding this CDR3. The CDR3 region is CASSPRTGNTGELFF. The DNA for the CDR3 is TGTGCCAGCTCACCGAGGACAGGGAACACCGGGGAGCTGTTTTTT. The rearrangement joins TRBV18 to TRBJ2-2; 7 positions match TRBD1. The CDR3 contains 15 residues. V was pared by 3 bases and J by 1 base, with 2 bases of the junction left unmatched. The germline gives CDR1 KGHSH, CDR2 LQKENI.

The chain links TRBV11-2 to TRBJ2-7; 10 bases agree with TRBD2. Germline values: CDR1 SGHAT, CDR2 FQNNGV. The CDR3 length is 18 residues. V was pared by 0 bases and J by 3 bases, with 11 bases of the junction left unmatched. CDR3 DNA: TGTGCCAGCAGCTTAGATCAGATGCTAGCGGGAGACAACTACGAGCAGTACTTC. Protein: CASSLDQMLAGDNYEQYF.

This clone was seen a few times. V gene TRBV7-3 combines with J gene TRBJ1-5, with D possibly matching TRBD1 (5 bases). Between the trimmed V and J ends, which lost 1 base and 7 bases, there was a span of 14 bases. The CDR3 contains 15 residues. Germline V gene data show CDR1 as SGHTA and CDR2 as FQGTGA. Here the CDR3 reads CASSLNGGKGQPQHF. CDR3 nucleotides: TGTGCCAGCAGCTTAAATGGGGGGAAGGGGCAGCCCCAGCATTTT.

This chain uses TRBV13 with TRBJ1-1; D perhaps matches TRBD1 (5 bases). The V gene's germline CDR1 is PRHDT and CDR2 FYEKMQ (reference sequence). The V and J ends lost 3 bases and 3 bases respectively, with 8 bases between them. The CDR3 length is 13 residues. As DNA, the CDR3 is TGTGCCAGCAGCTTTGGGGGGTACACTGAAGCTTTCTTT. Translation gives CASSFGGYTEAFF.

The V gene is TRBV18, the J gene TRBJ1-1, with 8 bases matching TRBD1. The V and J ends lost 8 bases and 3 bases, in that order; junction bases with no gene match: 8. This CDR3 is built from 14 residues. Germline CDR1 reads KGHSH; CDR2 reads LQKENI. CDR3 bases: TGTGCCAGCCAAGCCCAGGGGGCTGACACTGAAGCTTTCTTT. Protein: CASQAQGADTEAFF.

The chain's CDR3 is CSVGGRETQYF. The DNA for the CDR3 is TGCAGCGTTGGAGGGCGAGAGACCCAGTACTTC. The V gene is TRBV29-1, the J gene TRBJ2-5; perhaps TRBD2 as D (5 bases). Germline lookup yields CDR1 SQVTM and CDR2 ANQGSEA. Between the trimmed V and J ends, which lost 4 bases and 4 bases, there was a span of 7 bases. The CDR3 totals 11 residues.

The CDR3 DNA follows: TGTGCCAGCAGTGGGGGTAGGGGGAATCAGCCCCAGCATTTT. It translates to CASSGGRGNQPQHF. V usage is TRBV2 and J usage is TRBJ1-5; TRBD1 is a possible D gene (6 bases). The CDR3 length is 14 residues. The germline V gene encodes CDR1 SNHLY and CDR2 FYNNEI. V was cut by 4 bases and J by 4 bases, with 11 bases left in between.

This clone was detected once. The gene calls are TRBV2 and TRBJ1-2, with D tentatively TRBD1 (5 bases). The CDR3 is 13 residues long. CDR1 is SNHLY and CDR2 is FYNNEI in the germline V gene. V was pared by 10 bases and J by 1 base, with 13 bases between. The chain's CDR3 is CATWEGFNYGYTF. As DNA, the CDR3 is TGTGCCACTTGGGAGGGGTTTAACTATGGCTACACCTTC.

The V gene is TRBV19, the J gene TRBJ1-1; tentatively, D is TRBD1 (5 bases). V lost 2 bases and J 11 bases, leaving 18 bases between the germline ends. The CDR3 totals 14 residues. Germline CDR1 and CDR2: LNHDA and SQIVND (reference sequence). In DNA form, the CDR3 reads TGTGCCAGTAGTATAATAGCATCGGGGGGGTGGGCTTTCTTT. Its translation is CASSIIASGGWAFF.

The V call is TRBV11-3, the J call TRBJ1-1; 7 positions match TRBD1. CDR1 SGHNT and CDR2 YENEEA come from the germline V gene. The CDR3 covers 14 residues. The J segment lost 6 bases and the V segment lost 5 bases, leaving 9 bases of the junction unmatched. CDR3 residues: CASSLGQKDSEAFF. The DNA for the CDR3 is TGTGCCAGCAGCCTGGGACAGAAGGATTCTGAAGCTTTCTTT.

The chain has TRBV2 and TRBJ2-1; 14 bases are shared with TRBD2. Germline-derived CDR1 and CDR2 are SNHLY and FYNNEI. The length of the CDR3 is 15 residues. The J segment lost 4 bases and the V segment lost 6 bases, leaving 2 bases of the junction unmatched. Written as DNA, the CDR3 is TGTGCCAGCAGCAGGACTAGCGGGGGGTACAATGAGCAGTTCTTC. Protein product: CASSRTSGGYNEQFF. The full variable domain, in which reference TRBV2 and TRBJ2-1 provide the parts outside the CDR3, is EPEVTQTPSHQVTQMGQEVILRCVPISNHLYFYWYRQILGQKVEFLVSFYNNEISEKSEIFDDQFSVERPDGSNFTLKIRSTKLEDSAMYFCASSRTSGGYNEQFFGPGTRLTVL.

This sequence joins TRBV5-6 and TRBJ2-7, with 10 nucleotides matching TRBD2. In germline, CDR1 is SGHDT, CDR2 YYEEEE. The trim removed 3 bases at V and 3 bases at J, leaving 6 bases unmatched. This CDR3 has 15 amino acids. The CDR3 loop reads CASSSGLAVLYEQYF. The CDR3 nucleotides read TGTGCCAGCAGCTCCGGACTAGCGGTTCTCTACGAGCAGTACTTC.

This rearrangement joins TRBV6-6 to TRBJ2-1; TRBD1 agrees at 10 bases. Germline loops: CDR1 MNHNY, CDR2 SVGAGI (reference sequence). CDR3 size: 15 residues. V trimming: 6 bases; J trimming: 8 bases; junction bases outside the gene matches: 10. The CDR3 DNA sequence: TGTGCCAGCAGCTCGGGACAGGGGCTCGGTTATGAGCAGTTCTTC. Amino acid sequence: CASSSGQGLGYEQFF.

The chain recombines TRBV7-9 with TRBJ2-1; weak D call: TRBD2 (5 bases). V was pared by 3 bases and J by 7 bases, with 16 bases between. This CDR3 is built from 15 residues. Germline V gene lookup returns CDR1 SEHNR and CDR2 FQNEAQ (reference sequence). As DNA, the CDR3 is TGTGCCAGCAGCTTTCAACTCGGGATAAGTAATGAGCAGTTCTTC. It encodes CASSFQLGISNEQFF.

This clone showed up just a few times. The chain carries TRBV6-1 and TRBJ1-2; no firm D call. CDR1 is MNHNS and CDR2 is SASEGT in the germline V gene. The CDR3 is 16 residues long. Trimming cost V 2 bases and J 1 base, with 14 bases left between them. The CDR3 sequence is CASSEYLAVNNYGYTF. In nucleotides, the CDR3 is TGTGCCAGCAGTGAATATTTGGCAGTAAATAACTATGGCTACACCTTC.

This chain links TRBV14 with TRBJ2-7, with D tentatively TRBD2 (5 bases). The germline V and J ends were trimmed by 10 bases and 4 bases, with 11 bases remaining between them. CDR3 length: 11 residues. Germline CDR1 and CDR2: SGHDN and FVKESK. The CDR3 bases are TGTGCCACCTCGTCGGGGTACGAGCAGTACTTC. This encodes CATSSGYEQYF.

The chain links TRBV18 to TRBJ2-3; 7 nucleotides line up with TRBD1. Trimming took 2 bases from V and 3 from J; bases not matched to a gene: 2. Germline CDR1 KGHSH, CDR2 LQKENI. The CDR3 loop spans 14 amino acids. This CDR3 reads CASSPSTGTDTQYF. CDR3 coding DNA: TGTGCCAGCTCACCATCGACAGGGACAGATACGCAGTATTTT. Complete variable domain (other parts from reference TRBV18 and TRBJ2-3): NAGVMQNPRHLVRRRGQEARLRCSPMKGHSHVYWYRQLPEEGLKFMVYLQKENIIDESGMPKERFSAEFPKEGPSILRIQQVVRGDSAAYFCASSPSTGTDTQYFGPGTRLTVL.

This clone was found a few times. The CDR3 sequence is CASSKARGDHEQFF. The CDR3 coding sequence is TGTGCCAGCAGCAAAGCGCGGGGCGATCATGAGCAGTTCTTC. The chain employs TRBV21-1 and TRBJ2-1; TRBD2 is taken as the D call from the table, unchecked against the DNA. TRBV21-1 is annotated as a pseudogene. There are 14 residues in the CDR3.

This clone was seen a few times. The chain has TRBV21-1 and TRBJ1-1; the table gives TRBD1 as D, unverified against the DNA. TRBV21-1 is an annotated pseudogene. The CDR3 loop spans 14 amino acids. This CDR3 reads CASSTGGMNTEAFF. The DNA for the CDR3 is TGTGCCAGCAGCACAGGGGGCATGAACACTGAAGCTTTCTTT.